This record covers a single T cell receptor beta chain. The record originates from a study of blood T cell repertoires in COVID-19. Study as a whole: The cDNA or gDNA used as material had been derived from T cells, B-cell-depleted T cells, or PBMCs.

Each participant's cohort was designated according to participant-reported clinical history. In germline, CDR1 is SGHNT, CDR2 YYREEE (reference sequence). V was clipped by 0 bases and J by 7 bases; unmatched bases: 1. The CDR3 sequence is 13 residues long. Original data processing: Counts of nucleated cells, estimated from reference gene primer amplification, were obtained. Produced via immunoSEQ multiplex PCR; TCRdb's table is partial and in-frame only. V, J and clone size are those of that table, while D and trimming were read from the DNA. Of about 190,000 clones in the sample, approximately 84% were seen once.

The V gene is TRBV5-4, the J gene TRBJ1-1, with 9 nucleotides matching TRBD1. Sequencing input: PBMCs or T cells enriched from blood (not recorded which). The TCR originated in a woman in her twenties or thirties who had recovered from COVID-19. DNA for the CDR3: TGTGCCAGCAGCTTGGGGACAGGGGTTGAAGCTTTCTTT. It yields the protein CASSLGTGVEAFF.